Below, 2 T cell receptor beta chains from the same sample are listed, as sequenced in a study of Graves' ophthalmopathy and Graves' hyperthyroidism. Using RNA transcripts, the TCR beta CDR3 regions were amplified. First-round RT-PCR with HTBI primers preceded a second-round multiplex PCR. TCRdb re-derived calls from the multiplex PCR reads in MiXCR, one entry per CDR3 protein. Of 350,000 or so distinct CDR3 sequences listed, roughly 15% are singletons. Sequenced: peripheral blood. The receptors shown here come from an adult man with Graves' ophthalmopathy.

This clonotype has ten or more counts. The chain uses TRBV4-3 and TRBJ2-2; D ambiguous. V was pared by 0 bases and J by 6 bases, with 11 bases between. CDR1 is LGHNA, CDR2 YSLEER, per germline. The CDR3 is made up of 15 amino acids. CDR3 amino acids: CASSQEARMAGELFF. The CDR3 DNA sequence: TGCGCCAGCAGCCAAGAGGCTAGGATGGCCGGGGAGCTGTTTTTT.

This clonotype was found many times. The V call is TRBV5-4, the J call TRBJ1-5; tentative D call: TRBD1 (5 bases). Germline V gives CDR1 SGHNT, CDR2 YYREEE (reference sequence). The CDR3 consists of 14 residues. Trimming shortened V by 0 bases and J by 3 bases, and 7 bases separated the two germline ends. As DNA, the CDR3 is TGTGCCAGCAGCTTGGGTGGGGCCAATCAGCCCCAGCATTTT. The encoded protein is CASSLGGANQPQHF.